The 5 T cell receptor beta chains below come from one sample, sequenced in a study of shared clonotypes between healthy human individuals (TCRdb year 2020). The library was made by the immunoSEQ multiplex PCR assay. TCRdb took this table from immuneACCESS and kept in-frame rearrangements with V and J called. Such tables lack part of the clones; where checked against another copy, unresolved V genes explain under half of the gap, and the rest is unexplained. The sample table lists some 1.5 million clones, 95% to 97% of them with a count of one. Of the sample, 0.95% to 1.5% falls within the top ten clones. Sequenced: naive CD4+ T cells sorted from blood. In light of the paper, this sample's cell subset or site label describes: CD45RA+ positively selected. These receptors were collected from a young man in good health.

The count of this clone is one. The genes are TRBV7-2 and TRBJ1-2; the D is unclear. Germline assignment: CDR1 SGHTA and CDR2 FQGNSA. V was cut by 2 bases and J by 6 bases, with 19 bases left in between. CDR3 length: 16 residues. CDR3: CASSLRLRRESNGYTF. The CDR3 DNA reads TGTGCCAGCAGCTTAAGGCTTAGAAGAGAATCTAATGGCTACACCTTC. The full variable domain, completed using reference TRBV7-2 and TRBJ1-2, is GAGVSQSPSNKVTEKGKDVELRCDPISGHTALYWYRQSLGQGLEFLIYFQGNSAPDKSGLPSDRFSAERTGGSVSTLTIQRTQQEDSAVYLCASSLRLRRESNGYTFGSGTRLTVV.

The chain combines TRBV2 with TRBJ2-3; a possible D gene is TRBD2 (6 bases). CDR1 is SNHLY, CDR2 FYNNEI, per germline. The CDR3 totals 12 residues. Trimming pared 11 bases from V and 2 bases from J, leaving 11 bases between. The CDR3 nucleotides read TGTGCCCTGGAGGGGTCCACAGATACGCAGTATTTT. This codes for CALEGSTDTQYF.

This clone occurred a few times. The chain combines TRBV19 with TRBJ1-5; no firm D call. The CDR3 covers 12 residues. Germline CDR1 is LNHDA and CDR2 is SQIVND (reference sequence). With 3 bases removed from V and 0 bases from J, the gap between germline ends came to 0 bases. CDR3 DNA: TGTGCCAGTAGTATTAGCAATCAGCCCCAGCATTTT. Its protein product is CASSISNQPQHF. Full variable domain (rest looked up from reference TRBV19 and TRBJ1-5): DGGITQSPKYLFRKEGQNVTLSCEQNLNHDAMYWYRQDPGQGLRLIYYSQIVNDFQKGDIAEGYSVSREKKESFPLTVTSAQKNPTAFYLCASSISNQPQHFGDGTRLSIL.

The V gene is TRBV9, the J gene TRBJ2-7; the D call may be TRBD1 or TRBD2 (5 bases each). CDR3 length equals 14 residues. The germline CDR1 and CDR2 sequences are SGDLS and YYNGEE. Trimming cost V 3 bases and J 3 bases, with 13 bases left between them. The DNA for the CDR3 is TGTGCCAGCAGCGCGGGACCCCGCAACTACGAGCAGTACTTC. The encoded protein is CASSAGPRNYEQYF. Looking up the rest from reference TRBV9 and TRBJ2-7 gives the full variable domain: DSGVTQTPKHLITATGQRVTLRCSPRSGDLSVYWYQQSLDQGLQFLIQYYNGEERAKGNILERFSAQQFPDLHSELNLSSLELGDSALYFCASSAGPRNYEQYFGPGTRLTVT.

The chain couples TRBV5-1 to TRBJ2-1, with 10 positions matching TRBD2. The V segment lost 4 bases and the J segment 10 bases; nucleotides outside the gene matches: 8. This CDR3 contains 14 residues. Germline V gene sequence: CDR1 SGHRS, CDR2 YFSETQ. The CDR3 nucleotides are TGCGCCAGCAGCCTCTATGGGACTAGCGAAGAGCAGTTCTTC. Its translation is CASSLYGTSEEQFF.